The 11 T cell receptor beta chains presented below share a single source sample, sequenced in a study of human T cells and chemical hapten exposure. Time point specified: patch test 2, 6 weeks after DPC sensitization. The treatment here: therapeutic diphenylcyclopropenone sensitization with weekly scalp DPC. TCRdb used MiXCR to reprocess the RACE reads, holding one entry per CDR3 protein. The sample has about 350,000 distinct CDR3 sequences, more than 5% seen once. This material consisted of whole blood, taken in connection with sensitization to the hapten diphenylcyclopropenone (DPC). The receptors derive from a woman aged 18-29 years with alopecia areata. Some clones in this sample may be carry-over from other donors' samples.

This clonotype appeared a few times. The chain links TRBV11-2 to TRBJ2-1; D is perhaps TRBD1 or TRBD2 (5 bases each). The CDR3 runs to 16 residues. Germline CDR1 reads SGHAT; CDR2 reads FQNNGV. Trimming pared 5 bases from V and 8 bases from J, leaving 22 bases between. The CDR3 DNA is TGTGCCAGCAGCGGTCGGGACCCCCCCTCTCAGGATGAGCAGTTCTTC. Translation: CASSGRDPPSQDEQFF.

This chain connects TRBV18 to TRBJ1-1; 7 nucleotides match TRBD1. The CDR3 totals 16 residues. J gave up 0 bases and V 1 base, and 5 bases lay outside the gene matches. Germline V lookup: CDR1 KGHSH, CDR2 LQKENI. The CDR3 DNA is TGTGCCAGCTCACCACAGGGGGCGGCCTTGAACACTGAAGCTTTCTTT. This sequence encodes CASSPQGAALNTEAFF.

This clonotype was seen repeatedly, ten times or more. The J gene is TRBJ2-2, the V gene TRBV5-4; 7 bases align to TRBD1. Germline V lookup: CDR1 SGHNT, CDR2 YYREEE (reference sequence). This CDR3 is built from 15 residues. After removal of 5 bases from V and 0 bases from J, the junction contained 4 bases not matched to a gene. The CDR3 nucleotides are TGTGCCAGCAGTATGGGACAGCCGAACACCGGGGAGCTGTTTTTT. Translation gives CASSMGQPNTGELFF.

The J gene is TRBJ2-5, the V gene TRBV5-1; D is uncertain. The germline gives CDR1 SGHRS, CDR2 YFSETQ. V lost 2 bases, J lost 2 bases, and 13 bases lay in between. CDR3 size: 15 residues. CDR3 nucleotides: TGCGCCAGCAGCTTCCAGCGTCCCCTACAAGAGACCCAGTACTTC. Translated, it gives CASSFQRPLQETQYF.

This clonotype was detected ten times or more. The chain carries TRBV7-2 and TRBJ2-7, with no clear D. This CDR3 comprises 13 residues. Per the germline V gene, CDR1 is SGHTA and CDR2 is FQGNSA. Trimming cost V 3 bases and J 1 base, with 7 bases left between them. In nucleotides, the CDR3 is TGTGCCAGCAGCTTGGGCCCGTCCTACGAGCAGTACTTC. It codes for CASSLGPSYEQYF.

This clonotype showed up just a few times. V gene TRBV25-1 combines with J gene TRBJ2-5; a possible D gene is TRBD2 (6 bases). Germline lookup yields CDR1 MGHDK and CDR2 SYGVNS. The CDR3 loop spans 15 amino acids. The V end was cut by 4 bases, the J end by 4 bases, with 16 bases between. DNA of the CDR3: TGTGCCAGCAGTGCGCTGGGATCGGAGGGAGAGACCCAGTACTTC. This encodes CASSALGSEGETQYF. Together with reference TRBV25-1 and TRBJ2-5, the CDR3 gives the full variable domain: EADIYQTPRYLVIGTGKKITLECSQTMGHDKMYWYQQDPGMELHLIHYSYGVNSTEKGDLSSESTVSRIRTEHFPLTLESARPSHTSQYLCASSALGSEGETQYFGPGTRLLVL.

This clonotype was found a few times. The V call is TRBV6-1, the J call TRBJ1-4; D unclear. Trimming cost V 2 bases and J 7 bases, with 8 bases left between them. The CDR3 has 13 amino acids. In germline, CDR1 is MNHNS, CDR2 SASEGT. CDR3 nucleotides: TGTGCCAGCAGTGAAATCTTAGGTGAAAAACTGTTTTTT. Translation: CASSEILGEKLFF.

This clonotype occurred many times. V is TRBV20-1 and J is TRBJ1-1; D ambiguous. This CDR3 region has 12 residues. V lost 0 bases and J lost 7, with 9 bases in between. Germline CDR1 is DFQATT and CDR2 is SNEGSKA (reference sequence). In DNA form, the CDR3 reads TGCAGTGCTAGAGATCCCGCCAGTGAAGCTTTCTTT. Translating gives CSARDPASEAFF.

This clonotype has a handful of counts. This chain connects TRBV7-2 to TRBJ2-3, with D maybe TRBD2 (5 bases). The CDR3 sequence is 14 residues long. From germline, CDR1 is SGHTA and CDR2 FQGNSA. Trimming stripped 0 bases from V and 3 bases from J, with 7 bases between. The CDR3 region is CASSLALETDTQYF. The CDR3 DNA follows: TGTGCCAGCAGCTTAGCACTAGAGACAGATACGCAGTATTTT. The full variable domain, completed using reference TRBV7-2 and TRBJ2-3, is GAGVSQSPSNKVTEKGKDVELRCDPISGHTALYWYRQSLGQGLEFLIYFQGNSAPDKSGLPSDRFSAERTGGSVSTLTIQRTQQEDSAVYLCASSLALETDTQYFGPGTRLTVL.

The table lists this clonotype with many counts. The chain links TRBV15 to TRBJ2-5; a weak D match, TRBD2 (5 bases). This CDR3 contains 16 residues. V was shortened by 5 bases and J by 4 bases, with 20 bases between the two germline ends. Germline V gene data show CDR1 as LNHNV and CDR2 as YYDKDF (reference sequence). The CDR3 nucleotides read TGTGCCACCAGCCCTAGCAGAGGTGGAGGTGGAGAGACCCAGTACTTC. This codes for CATSPSRGGGGETQYF.

The J gene is TRBJ2-3, the V gene TRBV20-1; TRBD2 aligns across 9 bases. The J segment lost 9 bases and the V segment lost 5 bases, leaving 12 bases of the junction unmatched. CDR1 DFQATT and CDR2 SNEGSKA come from the germline V gene (reference sequence). The CDR3 is made up of 14 amino acids. Written as DNA, the CDR3 is TGCAGTGCTTCCCCTCCCCAAGGACTAGCGACGCAGTATTTT. Residues: CSASPPQGLATQYF.